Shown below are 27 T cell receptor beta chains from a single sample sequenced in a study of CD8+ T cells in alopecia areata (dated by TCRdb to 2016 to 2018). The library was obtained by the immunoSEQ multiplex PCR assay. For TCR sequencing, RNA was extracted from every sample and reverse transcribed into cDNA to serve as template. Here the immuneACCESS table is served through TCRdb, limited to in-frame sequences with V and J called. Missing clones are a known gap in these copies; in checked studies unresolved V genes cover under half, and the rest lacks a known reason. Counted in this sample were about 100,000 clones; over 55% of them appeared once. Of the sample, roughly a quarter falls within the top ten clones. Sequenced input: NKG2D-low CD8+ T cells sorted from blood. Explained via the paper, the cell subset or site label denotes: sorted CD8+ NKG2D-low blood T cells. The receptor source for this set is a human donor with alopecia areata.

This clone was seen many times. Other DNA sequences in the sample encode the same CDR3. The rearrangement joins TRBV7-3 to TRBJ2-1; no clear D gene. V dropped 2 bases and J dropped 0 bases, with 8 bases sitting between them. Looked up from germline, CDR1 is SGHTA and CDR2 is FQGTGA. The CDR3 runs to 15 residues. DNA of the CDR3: TGTGCCAGCAGCTTAGGACCCAGCTCCTACAATGAGCAGTTCTTC. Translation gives CASSLGPSSYNEQFF. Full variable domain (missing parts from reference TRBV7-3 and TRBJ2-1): GAGVSQTPSNKVTEKGKYVELRCDPISGHTALYWYRQSLGQGPEFLIYFQGTGAADDSGLPNDRFFAVRPEGSVSTLKIQRTERGDSAVYLCASSLGPSSYNEQFFGPGTRLTVL.

The CDR3 reads CASTWSRTEAFF. CDR3 DNA sequence: TGTGCCAGCACTTGGTCGCGGACTGAAGCTTTCTTT. V gene TRBV28 combines with J gene TRBJ1-1; no reliable D call. CDR1 and CDR2 from the germline V gene are MDHEN and SYDVKM. Trimming took off 7 bases at V and 5 bases at J, with 11 bases between the two ends. CDR3 size: 12 residues.

The CDR3 protein is CASSFRSVSQPQHF. For the CDR3, the DNA is TGTGCCAGCAGTTTCCGTTCCGTCAGTCAGCCCCAGCATTTT. V usage is TRBV28 and J usage is TRBJ1-5; D remains ambiguous. Germline CDR1 and CDR2: MDHEN and SYDVKM. The V and J ends lost 3 bases and 6 bases respectively, with 12 bases between them. This CDR3 region has 14 residues.

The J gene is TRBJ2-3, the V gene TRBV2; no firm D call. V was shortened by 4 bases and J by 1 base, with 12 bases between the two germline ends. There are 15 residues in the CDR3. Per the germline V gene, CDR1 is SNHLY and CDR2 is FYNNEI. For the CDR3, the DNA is TGTGCCAGCAGTGCCCTGCTTGATGGCACAGATACGCAGTATTTT. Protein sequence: CASSALLDGTDTQYF. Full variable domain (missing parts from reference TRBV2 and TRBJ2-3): EPEVTQTPSHQVTQMGQEVILRCVPISNHLYFYWYRQILGQKVEFLVSFYNNEISEKSEIFDDQFSVERPDGSNFTLKIRSTKLEDSAMYFCASSALLDGTDTQYFGPGTRLTVL.

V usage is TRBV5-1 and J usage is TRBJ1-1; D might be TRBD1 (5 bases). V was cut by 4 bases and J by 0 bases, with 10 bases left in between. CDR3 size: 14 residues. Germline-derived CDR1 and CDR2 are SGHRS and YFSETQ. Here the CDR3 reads CASSPETVNTEAFF. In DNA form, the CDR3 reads TGCGCCAGCAGCCCGGAGACAGTGAACACTGAAGCTTTCTTT.

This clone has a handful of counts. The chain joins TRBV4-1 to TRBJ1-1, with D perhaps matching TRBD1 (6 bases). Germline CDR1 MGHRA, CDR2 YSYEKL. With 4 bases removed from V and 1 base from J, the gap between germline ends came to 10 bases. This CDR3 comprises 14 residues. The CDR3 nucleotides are TGCGCCAGCAGCCCATCGACAGGGAACACTGAAGCTTTCTTT. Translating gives CASSPSTGNTEAFF.

DNA for the CDR3: TGCAGCGTAAACTCTGACAGGGGGCCCGAGCAGTACTTC. Residues: CSVNSDRGPEQYF. J is TRBJ2-7 and V is TRBV29-1; 10 bases map to TRBD1. J was trimmed by 6 bases and V by 6 bases; bases with no gene match: 8. Germline V lookup: CDR1 SQVTM, CDR2 ANQGSEA. The CDR3 has 13 residues.

This chain's CDR3 is CASTGTGFQETQYF. The DNA of the CDR3 is TGTGCCAGCACCGGGACAGGGTTTCAAGAGACCCAGTACTTC. V and J are TRBV28 and TRBJ2-5; TRBD1 matches 9 bases. The V and J ends lost 7 bases and 2 bases, in that order; junction bases with no gene match: 5. Germline V gene lookup returns CDR1 MDHEN and CDR2 SYDVKM. The CDR3 runs 14 residues.

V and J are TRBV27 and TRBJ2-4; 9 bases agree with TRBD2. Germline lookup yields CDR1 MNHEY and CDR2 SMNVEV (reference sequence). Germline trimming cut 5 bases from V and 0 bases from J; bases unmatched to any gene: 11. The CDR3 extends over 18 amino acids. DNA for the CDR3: TGTGCCAGCAGTCCCTCCCAACTAGCGGGTCTAGCCAAAAACATTCAGTACTTC. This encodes CASSPSQLAGLAKNIQYF.

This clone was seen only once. For the CDR3, the DNA is TGCGCCAGCAGCTTGGCGCCTGAAAACACCGGGGAGCTGTTTTTT. As protein: CASSLAPENTGELFF. The chain links TRBV5-1 to TRBJ2-2; no clear D gene. Between the trimmed V and J ends, which lost 0 bases and 2 bases, there was a span of 8 bases. Germline V gene sequence: CDR1 SGHRS, CDR2 YFSETQ. This CDR3 has 15 residues.

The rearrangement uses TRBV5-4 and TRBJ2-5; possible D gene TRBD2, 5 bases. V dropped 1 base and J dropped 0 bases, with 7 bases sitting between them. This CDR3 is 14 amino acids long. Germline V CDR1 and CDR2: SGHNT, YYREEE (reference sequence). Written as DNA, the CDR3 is TGTGCCAGCAGCTTGTACGGGGACCAAGAGACCCAGTACTTC. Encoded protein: CASSLYGDQETQYF.

CDR3 sequence reads: CASSLALREPTDTQYF. The CDR3 coding sequence is TGTGCCAGCAGCTTAGCACTGCGGGAGCCCACAGATACGCAGTATTTT. The chain combines TRBV7-8 with TRBJ2-3, with 7 bases that match TRBD2. With V trimmed by 0 bases and J by 2 bases, 5 bases remained unmatched. The germline gives CDR1 SGHVS, CDR2 FQNEAQ. CDR3 length: 16 residues.

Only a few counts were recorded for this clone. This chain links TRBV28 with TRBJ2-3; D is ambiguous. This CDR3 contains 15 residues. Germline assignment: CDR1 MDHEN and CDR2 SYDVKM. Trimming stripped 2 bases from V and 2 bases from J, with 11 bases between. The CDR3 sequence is CASSLSDSFTDTQYF. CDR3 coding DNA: TGTGCCAGCAGTTTAAGTGACTCTTTCACAGATACGCAGTATTTT.

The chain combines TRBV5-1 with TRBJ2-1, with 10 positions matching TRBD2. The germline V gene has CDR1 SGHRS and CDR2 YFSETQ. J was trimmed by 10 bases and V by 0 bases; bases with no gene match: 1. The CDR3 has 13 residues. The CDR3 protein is CASSLGLAGEQFF. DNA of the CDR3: TGCGCCAGCAGCTTGGGACTAGCGGGCGAGCAGTTCTTC.

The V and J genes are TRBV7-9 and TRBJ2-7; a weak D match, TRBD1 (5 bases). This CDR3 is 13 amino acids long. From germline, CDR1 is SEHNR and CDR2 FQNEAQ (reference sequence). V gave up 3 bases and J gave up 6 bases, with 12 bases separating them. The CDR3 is CASSFVAGPEQYF. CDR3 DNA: TGTGCCAGCAGCTTTGTAGCAGGGCCCGAGCAGTACTTC.

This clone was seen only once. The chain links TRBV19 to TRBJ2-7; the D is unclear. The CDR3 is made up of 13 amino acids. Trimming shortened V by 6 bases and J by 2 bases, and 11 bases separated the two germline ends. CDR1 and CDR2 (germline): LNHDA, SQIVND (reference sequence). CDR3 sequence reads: CASSSGLPYEQYF. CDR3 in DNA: TGTGCCAGTAGCTCGGGTCTTCCCTACGAGCAGTACTTC.

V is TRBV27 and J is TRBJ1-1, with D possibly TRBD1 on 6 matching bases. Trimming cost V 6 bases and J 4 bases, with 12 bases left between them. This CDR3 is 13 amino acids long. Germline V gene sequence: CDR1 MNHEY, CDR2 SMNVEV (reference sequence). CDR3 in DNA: TGTGCCAGCAGAACAGGGTTGAGCACTGAAGCTTTCTTT. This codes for CASRTGLSTEAFF.

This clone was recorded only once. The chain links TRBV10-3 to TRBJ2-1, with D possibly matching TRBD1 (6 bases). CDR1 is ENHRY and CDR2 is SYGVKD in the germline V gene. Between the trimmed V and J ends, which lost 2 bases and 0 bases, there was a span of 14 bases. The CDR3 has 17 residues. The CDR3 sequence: CAISERSAGVSYNEQFF. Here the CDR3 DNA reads TGTGCCATCAGTGAGAGATCCGCAGGGGTCTCCTACAATGAGCAGTTCTTC.

The CDR3 coding sequence is TGCGCCAGCAGCCCCCAACAGGGGGACTACGAGCAGTACTTC. It specifies CASSPQQGDYEQYF. This chain uses TRBV4-1 with TRBJ2-7; the match to TRBD1 covers 8 bases. CDR1 is MGHRA and CDR2 is YSYEKL in the germline V gene. V gave up 4 bases and J gave up 3 bases; unmatched junction bases: 5. The CDR3 sequence is 14 residues long.

CDR3 amino acids: CASSPDPGTVFNYGYTF. The DNA of the CDR3 is TGCGCCAGCAGCCCCGATCCGGGGACAGTTTTTAACTATGGCTACACCTTC. V is TRBV4-1 and J is TRBJ1-2, with 7 positions matching TRBD1. CDR3 length: 17 residues. J lost 1 base, V lost 4 bases, and 12 bases had no gene match. Germline assignment: CDR1 MGHRA and CDR2 YSYEKL.

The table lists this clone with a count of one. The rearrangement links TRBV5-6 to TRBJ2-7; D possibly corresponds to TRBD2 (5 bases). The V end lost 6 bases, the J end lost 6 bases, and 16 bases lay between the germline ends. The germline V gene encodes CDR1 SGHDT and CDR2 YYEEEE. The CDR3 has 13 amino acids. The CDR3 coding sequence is TGTGCCAGCAAACTAGGGAGTAGTGGCGAGCAGTACTTC. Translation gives CASKLGSSGEQYF.

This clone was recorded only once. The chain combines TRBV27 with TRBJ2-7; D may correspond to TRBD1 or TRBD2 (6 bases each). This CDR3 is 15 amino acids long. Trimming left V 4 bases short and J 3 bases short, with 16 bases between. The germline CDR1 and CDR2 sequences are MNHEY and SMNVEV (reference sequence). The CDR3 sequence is CASSSRRGPHYEQYF. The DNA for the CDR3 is TGTGCCAGCAGTTCTCGCCGGGGGCCCCACTACGAGCAGTACTTC.

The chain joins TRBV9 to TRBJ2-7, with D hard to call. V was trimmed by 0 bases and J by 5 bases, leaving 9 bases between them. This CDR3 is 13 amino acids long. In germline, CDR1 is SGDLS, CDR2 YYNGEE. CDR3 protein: CASSVEFDDEQYF. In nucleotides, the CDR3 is TGTGCCAGCAGCGTAGAATTTGACGACGAGCAGTACTTC.

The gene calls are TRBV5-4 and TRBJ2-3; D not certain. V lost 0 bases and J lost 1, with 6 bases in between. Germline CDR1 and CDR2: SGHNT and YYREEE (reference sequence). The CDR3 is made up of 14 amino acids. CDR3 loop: CASSLGRGTDTQYF. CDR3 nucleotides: TGTGCCAGCAGCTTGGGACGGGGCACAGATACGCAGTATTTT.

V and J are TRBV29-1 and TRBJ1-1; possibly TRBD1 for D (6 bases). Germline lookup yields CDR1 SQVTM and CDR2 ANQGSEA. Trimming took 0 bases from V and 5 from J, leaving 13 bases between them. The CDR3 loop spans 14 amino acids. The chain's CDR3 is CSVEDPYRVTEAFF. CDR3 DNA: TGCAGCGTTGAAGATCCGTACAGGGTAACTGAAGCTTTCTTT.

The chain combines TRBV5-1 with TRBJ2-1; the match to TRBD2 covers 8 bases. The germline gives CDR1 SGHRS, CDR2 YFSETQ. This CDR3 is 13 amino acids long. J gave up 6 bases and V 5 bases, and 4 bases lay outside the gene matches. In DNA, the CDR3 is TGCGCCAGCAGACCCAGCGGGAGCAATGAGCAGTTCTTC. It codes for CASRPSGSNEQFF.

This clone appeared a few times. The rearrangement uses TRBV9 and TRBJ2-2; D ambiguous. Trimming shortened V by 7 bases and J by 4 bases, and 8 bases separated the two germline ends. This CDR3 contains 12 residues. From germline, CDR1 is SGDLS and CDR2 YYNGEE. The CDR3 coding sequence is TGTGCCAGCGGCGGAAGCACCGGGGAGCTGTTTTTT. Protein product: CASGGSTGELFF.